The next 15 T cell receptor beta chains were all read from a single sample in a study of cytomegalovirus exposure and HLA in healthy donors. Both 60 Vbeta primers and 13 Jbeta primers went into the PCR. Using immunoSEQ multiplex PCR, the repertoire was profiled, and TCRdb retains in-frame clones only, with some absent. The listing records just under 80,000 clones. Sequencing was performed on PBMCs. These receptors were collected from a man aged 18-30 years in good health and CMV-seropositive.

This CDR3 reads CASSLQLAGGGGTDTQYF. The CDR3 region has the DNA TGTGCCAGCAGCTTGCAGCTAGCGGGAGGTGGCGGCACAGATACGCAGTATTTT. This chain connects TRBV5-7 to TRBJ2-3, with 11 bases identical to TRBD2. TRBV5-7 is identified as an open reading frame with a role that is uncertain. The V and J ends lost 1 base and 1 base, in that order; junction bases with no gene match: 8. The CDR3 totals 18 residues.

V and J are TRBV19 and TRBJ2-3; 8 nucleotides match TRBD1. CDR1 LNHDA and CDR2 SQIVND come from the germline V gene (reference sequence). The CDR3 spans 14 residues. Losses at the gene ends were 5 bases for V and 4 bases for J; bases not matched to a gene: 5. For the CDR3, the DNA is TGTGCCAGTAGTCCAGGACAGGGATCAGATACGCAGTATTTT. It specifies CASSPGQGSDTQYF.

This chain connects TRBV9 to TRBJ2-5; perhaps TRBD1 as D (6 bases). The CDR3 contains 14 residues. Germline V gives CDR1 SGDLS, CDR2 YYNGEE. V was pared by 3 bases and J by 4 bases, with 13 bases between. The chain's CDR3 is CASSALTGTETQYF. The CDR3 DNA reads as TGTGCCAGCAGCGCACTCACAGGGACAGAGACCCAGTACTTC.

The chain uses TRBV5-1 and TRBJ2-7; TRBD2 aligns across 12 bases. With V trimmed by 0 bases and J by 3 bases, 10 bases remained unmatched. The germline V gene encodes CDR1 SGHRS and CDR2 YFSETQ. This CDR3 contains 18 residues. For the CDR3, the DNA is TGCGCCAGCAGCTTGGGCCTAGCGGGAGGGCCCGGTGGCTACGAGCAGTACTTC. Protein sequence: CASSLGLAGGPGGYEQYF. The full variable domain, its missing parts supplied by reference TRBV5-1 and TRBJ2-7, is KAGVTQTPRYLIKTRGQQVTLSCSPISGHRSVSWYQQTPGQGLQFLFEYFSETQRNKGNFPGRFSGRQFSNSRSEMNVSTLELGDSALYLCASSLGLAGGPGGYEQYFGPGTRLTVT.

This chain links TRBV11-2 with TRBJ2-5, with TRBD2 as a possible D gene (6 bases). Germline CDR1 is SGHAT and CDR2 is FQNNGV. Trimming took off 5 bases at V and 4 bases at J, with 17 bases between the two ends. This CDR3 comprises 15 residues. Written as DNA, the CDR3 is TGTGCCAGCAGCCCTCGGGAGCTAGCAGGAGAGACCCAGTACTTC. Protein product: CASSPRELAGETQYF.

The chain uses TRBV7-9 and TRBJ2-5; 7 bases line up with TRBD1. V gave up 5 bases and J gave up 6 bases; unmatched junction bases: 15. Germline CDR1 and CDR2: SEHNR and FQNEAQ (reference sequence). This CDR3 is 16 amino acids long. CDR3 coding DNA: TGTGCCAGCAGCCAATCTGAAACAGGGGCAGGAAAGACCCAGTACTTC. Translated, it gives CASSQSETGAGKTQYF.

V usage is TRBV29-1 and J usage is TRBJ1-1, with TRBD1 identical over 7 bases. Germline V gene data show CDR1 as SQVTM and CDR2 as ANQGSEA. J was trimmed by 3 bases and V by 6 bases; bases with no gene match: 7. The length of the CDR3 is 13 residues. The CDR3 DNA is TGCAGCGTAATACAGGGGTCTTACACTGAAGCTTTCTTT. Amino acids: CSVIQGSYTEAFF.

The chain is built from TRBV10-3 and TRBJ1-1; weak D call: TRBD1 (6 bases). The CDR3 is 13 amino acids. CDR1 is ENHRY and CDR2 is SYGVKD in the germline V gene. V was cut by 3 bases and J by 6 bases, with 11 bases left in between. The CDR3 DNA is TGTGCCATCAGTGACGAACAGGGCGCTGAAGCTTTCTTT. Translating gives CAISDEQGAEAFF.

The chain employs TRBV27 and TRBJ1-2; D is uncertain. The CDR3 loop spans 14 amino acids. Germline V CDR1 and CDR2: MNHEY, SMNVEV (reference sequence). The V and J ends lost 5 bases and 4 bases respectively, with 14 bases between them. The CDR3 DNA reads as TGTGCCAGCAGTCCCCTAGGCGAGAGCTATGGCTACACCTTC. It yields the protein CASSPLGESYGYTF.

The J gene is TRBJ2-3, the V gene TRBV19; D perhaps matches TRBD2 (7 bases). The germline gives CDR1 LNHDA, CDR2 SQIVND (reference sequence). The CDR3 spans 15 residues. V was trimmed by 5 bases and J by 5 bases, leaving 17 bases between them. CDR3 nucleotide sequence: TGTGCCAGTAGTCAAACTCGGGGGGCAGGAGATACGCAGTATTTT. It encodes CASSQTRGAGDTQYF.

V and J are TRBV5-4 and TRBJ1-6; 7 bases align to TRBD1. Germline CDR1 reads SGHNT; CDR2 reads YYREEE (reference sequence). Losses at the gene ends were 4 bases for V and 14 bases for J; bases not matched to a gene: 9. The CDR3 contains 13 residues. The CDR3 sequence is CASSQRDSLSLHF. The CDR3 DNA reads as TGTGCCAGCAGCCAGAGGGACAGCCTATCCCTCCACTTT.

The J gene is TRBJ2-1, the V gene TRBV28; maybe TRBD1 (6 bases). The CDR3 spans 14 residues. Germline lookup yields CDR1 MDHEN and CDR2 SYDVKM. With 6 bases removed from V and 3 bases from J, the gap between germline ends came to 12 bases. The CDR3 sequence: CASRQGFHYNEQFF. CDR3 sequence (DNA): TGTGCCAGCAGGCAGGGGTTCCACTACAATGAGCAGTTCTTC.

The CDR3 region is CASSQGITNEGEKLFF. CDR3 coding DNA: TGTGCCAGCAGTCAAGGTATCACGAATGAGGGTGAAAAACTGTTTTTT. The genes are TRBV25-1 and TRBJ1-4, with no clear D. This CDR3 is 16 amino acids long. V lost 5 bases and J 7 bases, leaving 20 bases between the germline ends. The germline V gene has CDR1 MGHDK and CDR2 SYGVNS.

The V and J genes are TRBV19 and TRBJ2-3; D may be TRBD2 (6 bases). The CDR3 consists of 18 residues. The V and J ends lost 5 bases and 1 base respectively, with 22 bases between them. Looked up from germline, CDR1 is LNHDA and CDR2 is SQIVND (reference sequence). The CDR3 nucleotides are TGTGCCAGTAGTGGAGGGCCCCTAGCGAGCCTTGGCACAGATACGCAGTATTTT. Protein: CASSGGPLASLGTDTQYF.

The rearrangement joins TRBV27 to TRBJ2-2; 9 bases are a match to TRBD1. From germline, CDR1 is MNHEY and CDR2 SMNVEV (reference sequence). V was clipped by 9 bases and J by 10 bases; unmatched bases: 9. The CDR3 runs to 13 residues. CDR3 protein: CASTGGRREELFF. DNA of the CDR3: TGTGCCAGTACAGGGGGCCGTAGGGAGGAGCTGTTTTTT.